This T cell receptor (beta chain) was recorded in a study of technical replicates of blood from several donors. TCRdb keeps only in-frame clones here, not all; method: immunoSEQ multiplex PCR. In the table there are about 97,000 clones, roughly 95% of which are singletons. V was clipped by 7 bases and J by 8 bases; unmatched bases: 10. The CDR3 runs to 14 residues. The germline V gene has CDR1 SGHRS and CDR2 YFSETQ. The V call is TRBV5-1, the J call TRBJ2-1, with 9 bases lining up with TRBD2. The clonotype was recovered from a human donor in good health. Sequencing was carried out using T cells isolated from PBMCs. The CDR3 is CASEPSGIGDEQFF. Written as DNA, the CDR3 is TGCGCCAGCGAACCTAGCGGGATTGGCGATGAGCAGTTCTTC.